The entry that follows covers one TCR beta chain sequence. This sample is drawn from a study of blood T cell repertoires in COVID-19. For the study at large: Specimens from acute and convalescent COVID-19 originated in the United States, Italy and Spain.

As originally analysed: Reference gene primer amplification yielded estimated nucleated cell counts. Libraries were prepared by immunoSEQ multiplex PCR; TCRdb keeps only in-frame clonotypes and omits some of them. V and J calls and clone size follow that table, whereas D and trimming were derived from the DNA. The sample yields about 140,000 clones, 75% to 80% seen once. CDR3 length: 15 amino acids. V was trimmed by 4 bases and J by 0 bases, leaving 14 bases between them. The germline V gene has CDR1 SGDLS and CDR2 YYNGEE. Source material: peripheral blood. This receptor was taken from a woman aged 50 to 65 with active or convalescent COVID-19. This chain connects TRBV9 to TRBJ2-7; D gene ambiguous. The DNA of the CDR3 is TGTGCCAGCAGCCCCCGACACAGCTCCTCCTACGAGCAGTACTTC. As protein: CASSPRHSSSYEQYF. Combining the CDR3 with reference TRBV9 and TRBJ2-7 gives the whole variable domain DSGVTQTPKHLITATGQRVTLRCSPRSGDLSVYWYQQSLDQGLQFLIQYYNGEERAKGNILERFSAQQFPDLHSELNLSSLELGDSALYFCASSPRHSSSYEQYFGPGTRLTVT.